Shown below are 6 T cell receptor beta chains from a single sample sequenced in a study of T cell changes during pregnancy in multiple sclerosis. Method: immunoSEQ multiplex PCR; TCRdb's copy keeps in-frame clones and lacks some. The sample consists of more than 80,000 clones, roughly 92% of them appearing once. The material sequenced was peripheral blood, taken after pregnancy. The receptors derive from a female donor with multiple sclerosis, enrolled in a pregnancy study.

The chain joins TRBV28 to TRBJ2-5; a possible D gene is TRBD2 (7 bases). This CDR3 is 16 amino acids long. Germline loops: CDR1 MDHEN, CDR2 SYDVKM. Deletions cut 6 bases from V and 0 bases from J, with 17 bases between. The CDR3 region is CASSDPGGPYQETQYF. CDR3 nucleotide sequence: TGTGCCAGCAGCGACCCGGGGGGCCCTTACCAAGAGACCCAGTACTTC. The complete variable domain, with remaining parts taken from reference TRBV28 and TRBJ2-5, reads DVKVTQSSRYLVKRTGEKVFLECVQDMDHENMFWYRQDPGLGLRLIYFSYDVKMKEKGDIPEGYSVSREKKERFSLILESASTNQTSMYLCASSDPGGPYQETQYFGPGTRLLVL.

The chain couples TRBV29-1 to TRBJ2-5; possible D gene TRBD1, 5 bases. The J call may be faulty, since TRBJ2-7 better matches the DNA end. The CDR3 loop spans 14 amino acids. Per the germline V gene, CDR1 is SQVTM and CDR2 is ANQGSEA. In nucleotides, the CDR3 is TGCAGCGTTAGGGTGCAGGGCCCGTCCTACGAGCAGTACTTC. This sequence encodes CSVRVQGPSYEQYF.

This clone appeared a single time. The chain couples TRBV5-1 to TRBJ1-6; tentatively, D is TRBD1 (6 bases). V lost 4 bases, J lost 13 bases, and 21 bases lay in between. Germline CDR1 SGHRS, CDR2 YFSETQ. The CDR3 length is 15 residues. The CDR3 sequence: CASSPIGTGKDPLHF. The CDR3, as DNA: TGCGCCAGCAGCCCTATAGGAACAGGGAAGGACCCCCTCCACTTT.

This clone occurred once. The V call is TRBV11-3, the J call TRBJ2-7; D perhaps matches TRBD2 (6 bases). V lost 4 bases to trimming and J lost 7 bases, with 14 bases between them. Germline-derived CDR1 and CDR2 are SGHNT and YENEEA. The CDR3 is 13 residues long. CDR3 nucleotide sequence: TGTGCCAGCAGCTCAAACGCTGGGGGGGAGCAGTACTTC. Residues: CASSSNAGGEQYF.

The gene calls are TRBV27 and TRBJ2-1; D gene unclear. Looked up from germline, CDR1 is MNHEY and CDR2 is SMNVEV (reference sequence). This CDR3 region has 11 residues. The V end lost 3 bases, the J end lost 6 bases, and 3 bases lay between the germline ends. DNA for the CDR3: TGTGCCAGCAGTTTTCTCAATGAGCAGTTCTTC. Its protein product is CASSFLNEQFF.

The V and J genes are TRBV7-2 and TRBJ2-7; 13 bases fit TRBD2. Germline loops: CDR1 SGHTA, CDR2 FQGNSA. The CDR3 covers 18 residues. Losses at the gene ends were 5 bases for V and 3 bases for J; bases not matched to a gene: 13. CDR3 bases: TGTGCCAGCAGCGCAGGGACTAGCGGGATTACGACCTTCTACGAGCAGTACTTC. This gives the protein CASSAGTSGITTFYEQYF.